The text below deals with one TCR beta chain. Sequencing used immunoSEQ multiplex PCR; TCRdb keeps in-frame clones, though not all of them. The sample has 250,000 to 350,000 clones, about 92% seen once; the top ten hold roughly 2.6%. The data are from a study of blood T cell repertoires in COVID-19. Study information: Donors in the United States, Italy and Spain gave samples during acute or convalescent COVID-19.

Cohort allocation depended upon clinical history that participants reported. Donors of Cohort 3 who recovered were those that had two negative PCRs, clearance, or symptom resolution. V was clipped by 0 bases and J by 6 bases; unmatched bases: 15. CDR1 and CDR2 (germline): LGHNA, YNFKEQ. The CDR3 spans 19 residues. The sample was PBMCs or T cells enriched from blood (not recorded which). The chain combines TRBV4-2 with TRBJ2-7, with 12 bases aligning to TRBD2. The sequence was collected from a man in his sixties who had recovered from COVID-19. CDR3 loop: CASSQDPLAGGPKSAEQYF. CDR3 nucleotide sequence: TGTGCCAGCAGCCAAGACCCCCTAGCGGGAGGGCCAAAGTCTGCCGAGCAGTACTTC.